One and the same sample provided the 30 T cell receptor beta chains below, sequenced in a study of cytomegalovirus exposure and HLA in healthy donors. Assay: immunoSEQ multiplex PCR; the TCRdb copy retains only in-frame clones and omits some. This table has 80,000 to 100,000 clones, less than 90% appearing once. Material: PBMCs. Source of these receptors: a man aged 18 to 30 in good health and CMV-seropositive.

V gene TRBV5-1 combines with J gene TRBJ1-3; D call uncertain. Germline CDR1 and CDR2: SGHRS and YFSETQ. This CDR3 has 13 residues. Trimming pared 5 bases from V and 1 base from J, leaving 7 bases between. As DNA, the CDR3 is TGCGCCAGCAGGAGGGATTCTGGAAACACCATATATTTT. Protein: CASRRDSGNTIYF.

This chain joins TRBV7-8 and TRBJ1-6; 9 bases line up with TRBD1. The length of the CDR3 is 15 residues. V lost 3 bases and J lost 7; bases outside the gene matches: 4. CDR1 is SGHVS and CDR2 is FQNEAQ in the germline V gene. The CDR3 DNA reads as TGTGCCAGCAGCTTTCTAGGGACAGGGAATTCACCCCTCCACTTT. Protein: CASSFLGTGNSPLHF.

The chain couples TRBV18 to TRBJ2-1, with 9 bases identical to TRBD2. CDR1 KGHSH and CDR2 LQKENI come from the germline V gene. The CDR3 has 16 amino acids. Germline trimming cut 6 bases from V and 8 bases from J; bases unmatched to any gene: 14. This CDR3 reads CASSTDEGLASHEQFF. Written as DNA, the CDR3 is TGTGCCAGCTCCACGGATGAGGGACTAGCTTCGCATGAGCAGTTCTTC.

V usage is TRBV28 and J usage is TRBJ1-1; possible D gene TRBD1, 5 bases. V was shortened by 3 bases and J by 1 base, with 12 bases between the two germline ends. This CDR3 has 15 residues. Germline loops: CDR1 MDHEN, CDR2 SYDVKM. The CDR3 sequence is CASSFAGMGNTEAFF. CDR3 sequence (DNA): TGTGCCAGCAGTTTCGCAGGGATGGGGAACACTGAAGCTTTCTTT.

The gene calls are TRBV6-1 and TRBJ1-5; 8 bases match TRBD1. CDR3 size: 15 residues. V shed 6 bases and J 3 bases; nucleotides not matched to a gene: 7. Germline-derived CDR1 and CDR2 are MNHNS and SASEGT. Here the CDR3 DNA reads TGTGCCAGCAGACCCGGACAGGGACCCAATCAGCCCCAGCATTTT. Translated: CASRPGQGPNQPQHF.

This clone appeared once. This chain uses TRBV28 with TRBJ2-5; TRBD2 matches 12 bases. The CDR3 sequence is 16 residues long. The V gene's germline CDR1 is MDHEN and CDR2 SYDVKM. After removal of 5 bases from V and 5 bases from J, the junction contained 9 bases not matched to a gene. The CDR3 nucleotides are TGTGCCAGCAGTCCCCTGACTAGCGGGAGTGGCGAGACCCAGTACTTC. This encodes CASSPLTSGSGETQYF.

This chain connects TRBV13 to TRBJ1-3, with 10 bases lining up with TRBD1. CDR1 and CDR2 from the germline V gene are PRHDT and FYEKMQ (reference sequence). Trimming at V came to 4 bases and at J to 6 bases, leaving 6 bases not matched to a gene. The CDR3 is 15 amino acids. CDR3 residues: CASSSRTGGANTIYF. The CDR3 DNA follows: TGTGCCAGCAGCTCCAGGACAGGGGGGGCAAACACCATATATTTT.

CDR3 residues: CASRGGGATYEQYF. The CDR3 DNA follows: TGTGCCAGCAGAGGGGGGGGAGCTACCTACGAGCAGTACTTC. This chain uses TRBV7-2 with TRBJ2-7; D is possibly TRBD2 (7 bases). Trimming shortened V by 6 bases and J by 2 bases, and 14 bases separated the two germline ends. The CDR3 runs 14 residues. Germline assignment: CDR1 SGHTA and CDR2 FQGNSA.

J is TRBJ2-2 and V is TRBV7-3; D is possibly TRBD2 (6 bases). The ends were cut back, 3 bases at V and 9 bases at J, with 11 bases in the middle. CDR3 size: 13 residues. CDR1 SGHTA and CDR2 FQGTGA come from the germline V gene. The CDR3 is CASSFSGDRELFF. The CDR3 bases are TGTGCCAGCAGCTTTAGCGGCGACCGGGAGCTGTTTTTT.

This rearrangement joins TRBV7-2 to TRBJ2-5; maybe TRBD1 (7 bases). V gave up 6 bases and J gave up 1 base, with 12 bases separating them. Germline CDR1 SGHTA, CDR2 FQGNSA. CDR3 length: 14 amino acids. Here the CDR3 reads CASRRDRIQETQYF. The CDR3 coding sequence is TGTGCCAGCAGGCGGGACAGAATCCAAGAGACCCAGTACTTC. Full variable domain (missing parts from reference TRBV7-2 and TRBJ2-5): GAGVSQSPSNKVTEKGKDVELRCDPISGHTALYWYRQSLGQGLEFLIYFQGNSAPDKSGLPSDRFSAERTGGSVSTLTIQRTQQEDSAVYLCASRRDRIQETQYFGPGTRLLVL.

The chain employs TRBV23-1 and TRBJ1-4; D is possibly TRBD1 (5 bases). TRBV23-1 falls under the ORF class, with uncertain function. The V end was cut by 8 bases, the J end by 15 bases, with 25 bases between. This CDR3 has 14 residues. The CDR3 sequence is CASWRGQRPFTMFF. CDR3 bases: TGCGCCAGCTGGAGGGGCCAGCGACCCTTCACTATGTTTTTT.

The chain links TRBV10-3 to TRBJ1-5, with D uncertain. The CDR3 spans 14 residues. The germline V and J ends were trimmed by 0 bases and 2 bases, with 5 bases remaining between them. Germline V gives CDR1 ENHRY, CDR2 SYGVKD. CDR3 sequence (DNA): TGTGCCATCAGTGAGTCAGAGGGCAATCAGCCCCAGCATTTT. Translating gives CAISESEGNQPQHF.

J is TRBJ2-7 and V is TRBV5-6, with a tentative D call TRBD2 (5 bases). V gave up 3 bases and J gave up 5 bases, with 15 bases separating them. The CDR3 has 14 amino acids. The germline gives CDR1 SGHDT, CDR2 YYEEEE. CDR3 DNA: TGTGCCAGCAGCTCACGGCCCCCCGGGGACGAGCAGTACTTC. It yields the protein CASSSRPPGDEQYF.

Written as DNA, the CDR3 is TGCGCCAGCAGCCCCCCGGTGGGCGGGATAAGTAGCGAGCAGTACTTC. Amino acids: CASSPPVGGISSEQYF. The chain recombines TRBV5-1 with TRBJ2-7; tentatively, D is TRBD2 (6 bases). CDR1 and CDR2 (germline): SGHRS, YFSETQ. CDR3 length: 16 residues. The germline V and J ends were trimmed by 4 bases and 6 bases, with 23 bases remaining between them.

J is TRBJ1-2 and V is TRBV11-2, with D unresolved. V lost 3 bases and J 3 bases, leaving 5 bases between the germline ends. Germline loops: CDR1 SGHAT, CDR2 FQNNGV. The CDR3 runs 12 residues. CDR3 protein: CASSFGDYGYTF. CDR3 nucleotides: TGTGCCAGCAGCTTCGGGGACTATGGCTACACCTTC.

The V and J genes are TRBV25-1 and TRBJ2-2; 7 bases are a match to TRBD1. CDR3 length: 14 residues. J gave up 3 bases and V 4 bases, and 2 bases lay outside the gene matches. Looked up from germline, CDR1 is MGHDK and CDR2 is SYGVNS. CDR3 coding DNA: TGTGCCAGCAGTGGACAGGGAGACACCGGGGAGCTGTTTTTT. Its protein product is CASSGQGDTGELFF.

The CDR3 reads CASSPGLEEQYF. The DNA of the CDR3 is TGTGCCAGCAGCCCGGGACTAGAAGAGCAGTACTTC. The chain uses TRBV28 and TRBJ2-7; 8 bases align to TRBD2. V trimming: 6 bases; J trimming: 7 bases; junction bases outside the gene matches: 5. The CDR3 is 12 amino acids. Germline CDR1 and CDR2: MDHEN and SYDVKM. Combining the CDR3 with reference TRBV28 and TRBJ2-7 gives the whole variable domain DVKVTQSSRYLVKRTGEKVFLECVQDMDHENMFWYRQDPGLGLRLIYFSYDVKMKEKGDIPEGYSVSREKKERFSLILESASTNQTSMYLCASSPGLEEQYFGPGTRLTVT.

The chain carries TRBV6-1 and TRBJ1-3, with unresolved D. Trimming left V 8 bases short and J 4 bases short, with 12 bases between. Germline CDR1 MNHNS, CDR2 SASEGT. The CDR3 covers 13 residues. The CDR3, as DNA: TGTGCCAGCCTCTTCGGCGGGGGAAACACCATATATTTT. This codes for CASLFGGGNTIYF.

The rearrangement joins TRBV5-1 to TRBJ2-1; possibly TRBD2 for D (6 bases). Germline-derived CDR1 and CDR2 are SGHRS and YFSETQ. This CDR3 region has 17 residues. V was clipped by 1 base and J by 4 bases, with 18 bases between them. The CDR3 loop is CASSLSSPARGYNEQFF. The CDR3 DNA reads TGCGCCAGCAGCTTGTCCTCACCGGCGCGGGGATACAATGAGCAGTTCTTC.

The CDR3 spells CASSFTPPRRESSGYTF. CDR3 in DNA: TGTGCCAGCAGCTTCACCCCCCCGCGGAGGGAAAGTAGTGGCTACACCTTC. The V gene is TRBV7-2, the J gene TRBJ1-2; D unclear. V lost 3 bases and J 7 bases, leaving 24 bases between the germline ends. The CDR3 covers 17 residues. The V gene's germline CDR1 is SGHTA and CDR2 FQGNSA. Variable domain in full (rest from reference TRBV7-2 and TRBJ1-2): GAGVSQSPSNKVTEKGKDVELRCDPISGHTALYWYRQSLGQGLEFLIYFQGNSAPDKSGLPSDRFSAERTGGSVSTLTIQRTQQEDSAVYLCASSFTPPRRESSGYTFGSGTRLTVV.

CDR3 in amino acids: CASSEGGNTGELFF. The CDR3 nucleotides are TGTGCCAGCAGTGAGGGGGGGAACACCGGGGAGCTGTTTTTT. The rearrangement joins TRBV2 to TRBJ2-2; TRBD2 might be the D (6 bases). CDR1 is SNHLY and CDR2 is FYNNEI in the germline V gene. The V end lost 3 bases, the J end lost 1 base, and 6 bases lay between the germline ends. This CDR3 comprises 14 residues.

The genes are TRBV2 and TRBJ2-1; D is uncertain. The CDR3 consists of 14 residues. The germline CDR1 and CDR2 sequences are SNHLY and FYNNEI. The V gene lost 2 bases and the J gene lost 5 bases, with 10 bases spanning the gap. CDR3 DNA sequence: TGTGCCAGCAGTGAAAGACTCATAAACAATGAGCAGTTCTTC. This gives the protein CASSERLINNEQFF.

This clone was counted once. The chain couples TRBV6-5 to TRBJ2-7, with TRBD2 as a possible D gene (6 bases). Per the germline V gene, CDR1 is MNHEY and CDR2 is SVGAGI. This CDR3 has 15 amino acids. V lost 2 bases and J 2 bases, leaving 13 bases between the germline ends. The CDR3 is CASSYGGSGTYEQYF. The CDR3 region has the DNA TGTGCCAGCAGTTACGGGGGTAGCGGTACCTACGAGCAGTACTTC.

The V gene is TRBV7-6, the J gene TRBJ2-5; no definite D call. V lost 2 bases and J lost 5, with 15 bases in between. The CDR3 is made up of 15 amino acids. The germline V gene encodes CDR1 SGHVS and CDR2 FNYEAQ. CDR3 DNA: TGTGCCAGCAGCTTATCCCCCGTTAGAGAGGAGACCCAGTACTTC. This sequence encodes CASSLSPVREETQYF.

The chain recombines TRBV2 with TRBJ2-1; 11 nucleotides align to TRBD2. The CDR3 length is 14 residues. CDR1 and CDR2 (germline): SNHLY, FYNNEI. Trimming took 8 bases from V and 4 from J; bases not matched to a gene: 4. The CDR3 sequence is CASRTSGLYNEQFF. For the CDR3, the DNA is TGTGCCAGCCGGACTAGCGGGCTATACAATGAGCAGTTCTTC.

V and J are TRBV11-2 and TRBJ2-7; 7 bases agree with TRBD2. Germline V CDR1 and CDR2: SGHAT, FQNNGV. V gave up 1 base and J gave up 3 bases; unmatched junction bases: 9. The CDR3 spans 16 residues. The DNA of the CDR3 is TGTGCCAGCAGCTTAGGACTAGCTGGAGGGATCTACGAGCAGTACTTC. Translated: CASSLGLAGGIYEQYF.

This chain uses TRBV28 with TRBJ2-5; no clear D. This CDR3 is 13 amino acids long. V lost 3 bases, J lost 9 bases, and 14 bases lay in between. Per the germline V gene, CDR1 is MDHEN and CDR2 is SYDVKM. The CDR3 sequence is CASSFANRRSQYF. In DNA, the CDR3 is TGTGCCAGCAGTTTCGCCAACCGCAGGTCCCAGTACTTC.

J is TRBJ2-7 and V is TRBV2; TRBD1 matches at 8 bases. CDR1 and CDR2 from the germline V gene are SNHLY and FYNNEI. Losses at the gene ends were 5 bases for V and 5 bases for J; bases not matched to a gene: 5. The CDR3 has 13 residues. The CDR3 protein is CASSPDRDDEQYF. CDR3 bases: TGTGCCAGCAGTCCGGACAGGGACGACGAGCAGTACTTC.

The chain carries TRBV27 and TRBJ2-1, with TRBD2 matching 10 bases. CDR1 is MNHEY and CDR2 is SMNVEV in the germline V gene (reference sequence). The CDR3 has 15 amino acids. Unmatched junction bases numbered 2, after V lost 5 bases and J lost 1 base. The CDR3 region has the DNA TGTGCCAGCAGTCCACTAGCGGGATCCTACAATGAGCAGTTCTTC. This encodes CASSPLAGSYNEQFF.

CDR3 sequence: CASSSTGTGIVSLHF. CDR3 coding DNA: TGTGCCAGCAGTTCCACCGGGACAGGCATAGTTTCCCTCCACTTT. The chain recombines TRBV6-5 with TRBJ1-6; 8 bases align to TRBD1. Germline values: CDR1 MNHEY, CDR2 SVGAGI. With 4 bases clipped from V and 14 bases from J, the junction kept 13 bases outside the gene matches. The CDR3 covers 15 residues.